These 20 T cell receptor beta chains share one sample of origin, sequenced in a study of tumor-infiltrating lymphocytes in primary liver carcinoma. Priming with a constant-region primer yielded TCR beta cDNA from roughly 490 ng total RNA. Three rounds of nested multiplex PCR with slightly modified ARM-PCR produced TCR beta libraries. The opening two PCR rounds, approximately 10 cycles each, paired TRBV1-TRBV30 forward primers with a C-beta reverse primer. MiXCR was run by TCRdb on the multiplex PCR reads, yielding one entry per CDR3 protein. The sample has about 180,000 distinct CDR3 sequences, 50% to 75% seen once; the top ten hold approximately 67%. Unsorted whole blood supplied the blood RNA, and germline DNA was isolated too. Material for sequencing was peripheral blood. The source is a man aged 35 to 55 with primary liver carcinoma and hepatitis B virus infection.

About this clonotype: No conserved phenylalanine or tryptophan ends this CDR3, so it is likely a read error. The V gene is TRBV4-1, the J gene TRBJ2-7, with 7 bases aligning to TRBD1. Germline V gene sequence: CDR1 MGHRA, CDR2 YSYEKL. This CDR3 region has 15 residues. The V segment lost 4 bases and the J segment 2 bases; nucleotides outside the gene matches: 8. This CDR3 is CASSPQDRNPYEQYS. CDR3 nucleotides: TGCGCCAGCAGCCCTCAGGACAGGAATCCCTACGAGCAGTACTCC.

In its sample, this clonotype was seen once. V is TRBV5-6 and J is TRBJ2-7; 7 bases agree with TRBD1. V was pared by 1 base and J by 1 base, with 8 bases of the junction left unmatched. Germline CDR1 SGHDT, CDR2 YYEEEE. This CDR3 has 16 residues. CDR3 DNA: TGTGCCAGCAGCTTGAGTGGGTACAGGGGTTCCTACGAGCAGTACTTC. Protein product: CASSLSGYRGSYEQYF.

On this clonotype: A much larger clone is a single base away; this may be a read error. This chain links TRBV4-1 with TRBJ2-1; 8 nucleotides align to TRBD1. The V gene end was trimmed by 5 bases and the J gene end by 7 bases; junction bases not matched to a gene: 13. Per germline, CDR1 MGHRA and CDR2 YSYEKL. The CDR3 runs 16 residues. CDR3 residues: CASSISQGARKNEQFF. CDR3 coding DNA: TGCGCCAGCAGCATTTCCCAGGGGGCGCGTAAGAATGAGCAGTTCTTC.

The J gene is TRBJ2-7, the V gene TRBV30; D is unclear. The CDR3 is 12 amino acids. Between the trimmed V and J ends, which lost 0 bases and 6 bases, there was a span of 9 bases. Germline V gene data show CDR1 as GTSNPN and CDR2 as SVGIG (reference sequence). DNA of the CDR3: TGTGCCTGGAGTGTGACACTTGGCGAGCAGTACTTC. Its protein product is CAWSVTLGEQYF.

The chain carries TRBV18 and TRBJ2-7, with D perhaps TRBD1 (5 bases). The CDR3 is 15 residues long. Germline V gives CDR1 KGHSH, CDR2 LQKENI. V was cut by 0 bases and J by 5 bases, with 14 bases left in between. CDR3 sequence (DNA): TGTGCCAGCTCACCACCGGATGGGGCATCCCACGAGCAGTACTTC. Its protein product is CASSPPDGASHEQYF.

This clonotype was counted a single time. One junction end does not reproduce the germline sequence, and a read error may be involved. The gene calls are TRBV11-2 and TRBJ2-5, with D tentatively TRBD2 (6 bases). The CDR3 covers 13 residues. Germline V gene lookup returns CDR1 SGHAT and CDR2 FQNNGV. The CDR3 spells CVSSFSGEETQYF. For the CDR3, the DNA is TGTGTCAGCAGCTTCTCGGGGGAGGAGACCCAGTACTTC. Full variable domain (rest looked up from reference TRBV11-2 and TRBJ2-5): EAGVAQSPRYKIIEKRQSVAFWCNPISGHATLYWYQQILGQGPKLLIQFQNNGVVDDSQLPKDRFSAERLKGVDSTLKIQPAKLEDSAVYLCVSSFSGEETQYFGPGTRLLVL.

Details on this clonotype: The junction does not match germline at one end; this may be a read error. The rearrangement links TRBV11-2 to TRBJ2-7; perhaps TRBD2 as D (6 bases). The CDR3 is 13 amino acids. CDR1 and CDR2 (germline): SGHAT, FQNNGV. CDR3 sequence: CASSLEYGGEQYF. The DNA for the CDR3 is TGTGCCAGCAGCTTAGAGTACGGAGGGGAGCAATACTTC.

The genes are TRBV6-6 and TRBJ1-5; 8 bases match TRBD1. With 1 base clipped from V and 2 bases from J, the junction kept 1 base outside the gene matches. Germline loops: CDR1 MNHNY, CDR2 SVGAGI (reference sequence). The CDR3 contains 15 residues. This CDR3 reads CASSYLDRGNQPQHF. CDR3 nucleotides: TGTGCCAGCAGTTACTTGGACAGGGGCAATCAGCCCCAGCATTTT.

The chain carries TRBV6-5 and TRBJ2-6, with D hard to call. Trimming removed 2 bases at V and 3 bases at J, with 2 bases between. In germline, CDR1 is MNHEY, CDR2 SVGAGI. This CDR3 has 13 residues. DNA of the CDR3: TGTGCCAGCAGTTACGGTGGGGCCAACGTCCTGACTTTC. Translating gives CASSYGGANVLTF.

This clonotype came up once. The junction and the germline gene differ at one end; a read error may be behind it. The V call is TRBV11-2, the J call TRBJ1-3; D gene unclear. Germline loops: CDR1 SGHAT, CDR2 FQNNGV. The CDR3 loop spans 14 amino acids. The CDR3: CVSSLRTGGNTIYF. Here the CDR3 DNA reads TGTGTCAGCAGCTTAAGGACCGGCGGAAACACCATATATTTT.

As regards this clonotype: One end of the junction does not line up with germline, which may come from a read error. The genes are TRBV11-2 and TRBJ2-6; TRBD2 agrees at 7 bases. Germline CDR1 and CDR2: SGHAT and FQNNGV. This CDR3 is built from 17 residues. The CDR3 here is CASNRWTSVPGVNVLTF. CDR3 in DNA: TGTGCCAGCAACAGATGGACTAGTGTCCCTGGGGTCAACGTCCTGACTTTC.

The chain combines TRBV28 with TRBJ2-7, with D possibly matching TRBD2 (6 bases). Germline V gene sequence: CDR1 MDHEN, CDR2 SYDVKM. The CDR3 contains 14 residues. The V end lost 4 bases, the J end lost 1 base, and 11 bases lay between the germline ends. CDR3 sequence (DNA): TGTGCCAGCAGTTGGGCCGCGGGGTCCTACGAGCAGTACTTC. This gives the protein CASSWAAGSYEQYF.

A note on this clonotype: The CDR3 does not close with the conserved phenylalanine or tryptophan, likely indicating a read error. This chain connects TRBV11-1 to TRBJ2-2; 8 positions agree with TRBD1. This CDR3 is 15 amino acids long. Looked up from germline, CDR1 is SGHAT and CDR2 is FQDESV (reference sequence). The CDR3 protein is CASRAGGLNTWELFL. The CDR3 DNA reads TGTGCCAGCAGAGCAGGGGGCCTGAACACCTGGGAGCTGTTTCTT.

This clonotype was detected only a few times. This sequence joins TRBV5-5 and TRBJ2-1; 11 nucleotides agree with TRBD2. The V segment lost 4 bases and the J segment 8 bases; nucleotides outside the gene matches: 8. CDR1 is SGHKS and CDR2 is YYEKEE in the germline V gene (reference sequence). The CDR3 is 15 residues long. The CDR3 loop is CASSPVAGGIDEQFF. CDR3 coding DNA: TGTGCCAGCAGCCCCGTAGCGGGAGGGATCGATGAGCAGTTCTTC.

This chain connects TRBV11-2 to TRBJ2-7; the D gene could be TRBD1 or TRBD2 (5 bases each). Trimming cost V 3 bases and J 4 bases, with 16 bases left between them. CDR1 and CDR2 from the germline V gene are SGHAT and FQNNGV. The CDR3 covers 15 residues. The DNA for the CDR3 is TGTGCCAGCAGCTTGATGGTGGGACCCTCGTACGAGCAGTACTTC. It yields the protein CASSLMVGPSYEQYF.

This clonotype was observed a single time. The V gene is TRBV30, the J gene TRBJ2-1, with 9 bases aligning to TRBD1. Germline CDR1 is GTSNPN and CDR2 is SVGIG (reference sequence). The length of the CDR3 is 13 residues. With 5 bases clipped from V and 6 bases from J, the junction kept 5 bases outside the gene matches. The CDR3 region is CAWHLQGANEQFF. The DNA of the CDR3 is TGTGCCTGGCACCTACAGGGGGCCAATGAGCAGTTCTTC.

On this clonotype: An end of the junction differs from the germline gene, which may be a read error. The genes are TRBV4-2 and TRBJ1-2; TRBD1 agrees at 7 bases. This CDR3 has 16 residues. Germline lookup yields CDR1 LGHNA and CDR2 YNFKEQ. CDR3 loop: CASSQEGQGGNYVYTF. In nucleotides, the CDR3 is TGTGCCAGCAGCCAAGAAGGGCAGGGGGGCAACTATGTCTACACCTTC.

The chain employs TRBV5-4 and TRBJ2-6, with 7 bases matching TRBD2. In germline, CDR1 is SGHNT, CDR2 YYREEE (reference sequence). This CDR3 comprises 17 residues. Losses at the gene ends were 1 base for V and 2 bases for J; bases not matched to a gene: 6. The CDR3 protein is CASSLLGGGPGANVLTF. As DNA, the CDR3 is TGTGCCAGCAGCTTGTTGGGGGGAGGGCCTGGGGCCAACGTCCTGACTTTC.

On this clonotype itself: At one of its ends the junction is not consistent with the germline gene, which may arise from a read error. The rearrangement uses TRBV5-1 and TRBJ2-5; unclear D gene. Germline CDR1 reads SGHRS; CDR2 reads YFSETQ. The CDR3 length is 11 residues. This CDR3 is CASSFDKTQNF. For the CDR3, the DNA is TGCGCCAGCAGCTTCGACAAGACCCAGAACTTC.

This clonotype was recorded at least ten times. V is TRBV11-2 and J is TRBJ1-4, with 8 bases aligning to TRBD1. The CDR3 spans 15 residues. Trimming removed 5 bases from V and 8 bases from J; junction bases left unmatched: 10. Germline V gives CDR1 SGHAT, CDR2 FQNNGV. This chain's CDR3 is CASSTRQGQAEKLFF. CDR3 bases: TGTGCCAGCAGCACGCGACAGGGGCAAGCGGAAAAACTGTTTTTT.